This T cell receptor beta chain was retrieved from a study of identical twins (dated by TCRdb to the mid-2010s). A note on the overall study: To test whether fetal clonotypes persist, the study used deep sequencing on TCR alpha and beta repertoires from monozygotic twins, unrelated adults of various ages, and cord blood. To rule out contamination, the twin experiments were replicated at different times with different library preparation protocols.

Via the germline V gene, CDR1 is SGHDN and CDR2 FVKESK. V is cut by 2 bases and J by 0 bases, and the space between the germline ends is 11 bases. There are 15 amino acids in the CDR3, from cysteine to phenylalanine inclusive. The entry retains the CDR3 DNA only, 45 bases that are in frame from base 1. What the research found in general, with its limitations: Because the same donors could not be followed over many years, the conclusions relied on cross-sectional statistical analysis. Fewer insertions were carried by abundant cord blood beta clonotypes; a weaker similar trend was observed in young adult naive repertoires, while no such trend was observed in memory repertoires. In monozygotic twins, recombination models systematically underestimated out-of-frame TCR alpha sharing, but the models matched the sharing seen between unrelated individuals. Out-of-frame TCR alpha sequences shared between twins showed an excess of low generation-probability sequences compared with coincidental sharing between unrelated individuals. Zero-insertion analyses could be partly confounded by invariant T cells such as MAIT and iNKT, although diverse VJ usage argued against such confounding for most clonotypes. A weaker excess of twin sharing was found in beta out-of-frame sequences because the signal-to-noise ratio was lowered by fewer shared sequences.

All donors were healthy Caucasians. The twin cohort comprised three pairs of female monozygotic twins, all aged roughly 18 to 30 years. Positive isolation kits from Invitrogen were used to isolate CD4+ and CD8+ T cell populations. This clonotype has just a few counts. Its antigen is unknown. There are no base qualities to consult, and no much larger clone falls within one base. Libraries were constructed by 5' RACE. TCRdb lists the instrument as Illumina HiSeq 2000. A universal primer binding site was introduced by template switching, and a unique molecular identifier was present in the final cDNA, enabling accurate counting of TCR cDNA molecules. Specific primers in the conserved constant-segment region were used to synthesize first-strand cDNA for the TCR alpha and beta chains. To control for contamination, every cDNA library was double barcoded, receiving both a SMART-Mk sample barcode and Illumina barcodes. TruSeq adapter sequences and Illumina sample barcodes were added in two successive PCR steps. Sequencing of the TCR alpha and beta cDNA libraries was done on the Illumina HiSeq platform using custom primers. The study's processing was this. MiGEC processed the raw reads to extract unique molecular identifiers, while MiXCR was used to determine the CDR3 positions. For each individual, recombination models were inferred using an EM algorithm with the repgenHMM and IGoR tools. Shared clonotypes were analyzed with the tcR package in R, and sharing was normalized by the product of cloneset sizes. Out-of-frame nonproductive sequences were analyzed to study raw recombination free of thymic and clonal selection effects. The raw public data were reprocessed by TCRdb itself: fastp quality trimming at Q25, MiXCR clonotype calling, in-frame beta chains only. Records with the same CDR3 protein are collapsed into one entry carrying the most frequent genes and DNA. The authors' filters were not applied to this entry. In this sample the table shows roughly 470,000 distinct CDR3 sequences, approximately 15% of which occur a single time. The ten most abundant clones make up about 0.97% of the sample.

Separately, the same data were catalogued under a study of yellow fever vaccine responses in identical twins. The second paper states: According to the authors, in identical twins the way T cells responded to vaccination appeared partly convergent and partly personalized. Focusing on identical twins, the study followed the T cell clones that responded to the vaccine, and did so with precision.

Source material: CD4+ T cells sorted from blood. The receptor chain draws on TRBV14 and TRBJ2-7, with a weak D call of TRBD1 (6 bases match). The clonotype was recovered from a woman between 18 and 29 years old in good health. Here the CDR3 is given as CASSQQGLYSYEQYF. The DNA sequence is given as TGTGCCAGCAGCCAACAGGGGCTCTACTCCTACGAGCAGTACTTC.